What follows are 29 T cell receptor beta chains derived from one specimen sequenced in a study of shared clonotypes between healthy human individuals. Data came from immunoSEQ multiplex PCR; TCRdb stores just in-frame clones and leaves some out. The sample records some 2.3 million clones, over 90% being singletons. Sequencing used naive CD4+ T cells from PBMCs. Specified subset: CD45RA+ positively selected. These receptors were taken from a man between 18 and 35 years old in good health. Some clones in this sample may be carry-over from other donors' samples.

This rearrangement joins TRBV14 to TRBJ1-5; D call uncertain. Germline CDR1 SGHDN, CDR2 FVKESK. There are 13 residues in the CDR3. Trimming took 3 bases from V and 7 from J, leaving 10 bases between them. The CDR3 region has the DNA TGTGCCAGCAGCCAGAGCAGTATCCAGCCCCAGCATTTT. This translates into CASSQSSIQPQHF. The full variable domain, with the rest looked up from reference TRBV14 and TRBJ1-5, is EAGVTQFPSHSVIEKGQTVTLRCDPISGHDNLYWYRRVMGKEIKFLLHFVKESKQDESGMPNNRFLAERTGGTYSTLKVQPAELEDSGVYFCASSQSSIQPQHFGDGTRLSIL.

The chain joins TRBV4-2 to TRBJ2-1; 8 nucleotides line up with TRBD2. The J segment lost 7 bases and the V segment lost 2 bases, leaving 7 bases of the junction unmatched. Per germline, CDR1 LGHNA and CDR2 YNFKEQ. This CDR3 is 15 amino acids long. The CDR3 bases are TGTGCCAGCAGCCAACCGGGACTAGGGGGTAATGAGCAGTTCTTC. It is translated as CASSQPGLGGNEQFF.

The chain carries TRBV5-4 and TRBJ2-5; D perhaps matches TRBD1 (6 bases). The germline V and J ends were trimmed by 2 bases and 4 bases, with 15 bases remaining between them. Germline V gene sequence: CDR1 SGHNT, CDR2 YYREEE (reference sequence). This CDR3 spans 15 amino acids. CDR3 sequence (DNA): TGTGCCAGCAGCTTAACCACAGGGTTTCTAGAGACCCAGTACTTC. This encodes CASSLTTGFLETQYF.

This sequence joins TRBV9 and TRBJ2-3, with D possibly matching TRBD2 (5 bases). The V and J ends lost 4 bases and 0 bases respectively, with 18 bases between them. This CDR3 is built from 17 residues. CDR1 SGDLS and CDR2 YYNGEE come from the germline V gene. The CDR3 DNA sequence: TGTGCCAGCAGCCTCGCCCCTCAGCGGTCTAGCACAGATACGCAGTATTTT. Amino acid sequence: CASSLAPQRSSTDTQYF.

This rearrangement joins TRBV7-9 to TRBJ1-2, with D possibly matching TRBD1 (6 bases). The CDR3 runs to 16 residues. Trimming removed 3 bases at V and 0 bases at J, with 14 bases between. The germline CDR1 and CDR2 sequences are SEHNR and FQNEAQ (reference sequence). CDR3 region: CASSFRGRGANYGYTF. In DNA, the CDR3 is TGTGCCAGCAGCTTTCGGGGGCGGGGAGCTAACTATGGCTACACCTTC.

The chain uses TRBV18 and TRBJ2-7, with a weak D call TRBD1 (7 bases). Trimming took off 0 bases at V and 3 bases at J, with 18 bases between the two ends. The CDR3 is made up of 17 amino acids. Germline CDR1 is KGHSH and CDR2 is LQKENI. The DNA of the CDR3 is TGTGCCAGCTCACCACCTGGAGGGGGCGCAGGTCTCTACGAGCAGTACTTC. Translated: CASSPPGGGAGLYEQYF.

The chain joins TRBV28 to TRBJ2-5; D not certain. This CDR3 is built from 12 residues. The ends were cut back, 4 bases at V and 5 bases at J, with 8 bases in the middle. In germline, CDR1 is MDHEN, CDR2 SYDVKM. DNA for the CDR3: TGTGCCAGCAGTTCCCCAAGTGAGACCCAGTACTTC. Its protein product is CASSSPSETQYF.

This clone was seen only once. J is TRBJ2-7 and V is TRBV19, with TRBD1 as a possible D gene (5 bases). Trimming pared 3 bases from V and 6 bases from J, leaving 9 bases between. The CDR3 is made up of 12 amino acids. Germline lookup yields CDR1 LNHDA and CDR2 SQIVND (reference sequence). Here the CDR3 DNA reads TGTGCCAGTAGTATCGACAGAGGCGAGCAGTACTTC. It codes for CASSIDRGEQYF.

In this sample, this clone turned up a few times. The chain joins TRBV5-8 to TRBJ1-5, with unresolved D. The length of the CDR3 is 14 residues. V shed 6 bases and J shed 0 bases, with 10 bases lying between them. CDR1 and CDR2 (germline): SGHTS, YDEGEE. The CDR3 protein is CASTLTGSNQPQHF. Written as DNA, the CDR3 is TGTGCCAGCACCCTTACGGGTAGCAATCAGCCCCAGCATTTT.

The J gene is TRBJ1-1, the V gene TRBV7-2, with D maybe TRBD1 (6 bases). V was pared by 2 bases and J by 5 bases, with 18 bases between. There are 16 residues in the CDR3. Germline V gives CDR1 SGHTA, CDR2 FQGNSA. The chain's CDR3 is CASSLLGGSLSTEAFF. The CDR3 coding sequence is TGTGCCAGCAGCTTATTAGGGGGAAGTTTGTCGACTGAAGCTTTCTTT.

V and J are TRBV11-2 and TRBJ2-7; weak D call: TRBD1 (6 bases). CDR3 length equals 13 residues. The germline V and J ends were trimmed by 6 bases and 5 bases, with 14 bases remaining between them. In germline, CDR1 is SGHAT, CDR2 FQNNGV. The CDR3 DNA reads as TGTGCCAGCAGACCTACAGGGAAGGACGAGCAGTACTTC. The encoded protein is CASRPTGKDEQYF.

This chain uses TRBV18 with TRBJ2-5, with 7 bases that match TRBD1. The ends lost 0 bases at V and 4 bases at J; junction bases unmatched: 8. Germline assignment: CDR1 KGHSH and CDR2 LQKENI. CDR3 length: 16 amino acids. The CDR3 here is CASSPPRKGAGETQYF. CDR3 nucleotides: TGTGCCAGCTCACCACCTCGAAAGGGGGCTGGAGAGACCCAGTACTTC.

V usage is TRBV6-1 and J usage is TRBJ2-1, with a weak D call TRBD2 (6 bases). The germline gives CDR1 MNHNS, CDR2 SASEGT. Trimming cost V 7 bases and J 5 bases, with 12 bases left between them. The CDR3 covers 13 residues. DNA of the CDR3: TGTGCCAGCAAGGGCGGGATCGACAATGAGCAGTTCTTC. As protein: CASKGGIDNEQFF.

The gene calls are TRBV6-6 and TRBJ2-2, with D tentatively TRBD1 (6 bases). CDR3 size: 15 residues. Trimming cost V 2 bases and J 1 base, with 8 bases left between them. Germline V lookup: CDR1 MNHNY, CDR2 SVGAGI (reference sequence). Here the CDR3 DNA reads TGTGCCAGCAGTTACCTGACAGGGAACACCGGGGAGCTGTTTTTT. Its translation: CASSYLTGNTGELFF.

The rearrangement uses TRBV5-1 and TRBJ1-1; a weak D match, TRBD1 (5 bases). Per the germline V gene, CDR1 is SGHRS and CDR2 is YFSETQ. The V end lost 0 bases, the J end lost 6 bases, and 15 bases lay between the germline ends. CDR3 length: 15 residues. CDR3: CASSLVRGVSAEAFF. The CDR3 DNA follows: TGCGCCAGCAGCTTGGTTCGGGGGGTAAGCGCTGAAGCTTTCTTT.

The chain carries TRBV9 and TRBJ2-6; D might be TRBD1 or TRBD2, each matching 5 bases. CDR1 is SGDLS, CDR2 YYNGEE, per germline. Trimming shortened V by 0 bases and J by 9 bases, and 10 bases separated the two germline ends. CDR3 size: 14 residues. For the CDR3, the DNA is TGTGCCAGCAGCGTAGTCGGGGCAGGCAACGTCCTGACTTTC. Translation gives CASSVVGAGNVLTF.

This chain uses TRBV19 with TRBJ1-4; D remains ambiguous. Germline V gene sequence: CDR1 LNHDA, CDR2 SQIVND (reference sequence). Trimming shortened V by 1 base and J by 2 bases, and 5 bases separated the two germline ends. There are 14 residues in the CDR3. For the CDR3, the DNA is TGTGCCAGTAGTATAGGGAGGACTAATGAAAAACTGTTTTTT. Translation: CASSIGRTNEKLFF.

The chain carries TRBV29-1 and TRBJ1-1, with D maybe TRBD1 (5 bases). The V end lost 7 bases, the J end lost 0 bases, and 15 bases lay between the germline ends. This CDR3 is 14 amino acids long. Germline V gene sequence: CDR1 SQVTM, CDR2 ANQGSEA. This chain's CDR3 is CSAKWGGVNTEAFF. The CDR3 DNA is TGCAGCGCCAAATGGGGGGGAGTGAACACTGAAGCTTTCTTT.

The chain recombines TRBV6-4 with TRBJ2-1; D call uncertain. Germline loops: CDR1 MRHNA, CDR2 SNTAGT. V was shortened by 7 bases and J by 1 base, with 29 bases between the two germline ends. The CDR3 is 20 amino acids. The CDR3 protein is CASICSGVGVGIRSYNEQFF. CDR3 sequence (DNA): TGTGCCAGCATTTGTTCGGGTGTTGGGGTGGGTATTCGGTCCTACAATGAGCAGTTCTTC.

The chain uses TRBV7-2 and TRBJ2-7; 7 nucleotides agree with TRBD2. J was trimmed by 5 bases and V by 1 base; bases with no gene match: 11. Germline V gene data show CDR1 as SGHTA and CDR2 as FQGNSA. CDR3 length: 16 residues. The CDR3 is CASSLVGGASGHEQYF. CDR3 bases: TGTGCCAGCAGCTTAGTAGGTGGGGCTAGCGGCCACGAGCAGTACTTC. Looking up the rest from reference TRBV7-2 and TRBJ2-7 gives the full variable domain: GAGVSQSPSNKVTEKGKDVELRCDPISGHTALYWYRQSLGQGLEFLIYFQGNSAPDKSGLPSDRFSAERTGGSVSTLTIQRTQQEDSAVYLCASSLVGGASGHEQYFGPGTRLTVT.

About this clone itself: At the DNA level, this CDR3 is encoded by other sequences in the same sample as well. The gene calls are TRBV5-4 and TRBJ2-5; D remains ambiguous. Germline V gene lookup returns CDR1 SGHNT and CDR2 YYREEE (reference sequence). The CDR3 runs 12 residues. The V end was cut by 0 bases, the J end by 3 bases, with 3 bases between. As DNA, the CDR3 is TGTGCCAGCAGCTTGGCCGAAGAGACCCAGTACTTC. Protein product: CASSLAEETQYF.

The rearrangement joins TRBV7-2 to TRBJ1-1, with 8 bases lining up with TRBD1. The V and J ends lost 3 bases and 3 bases, in that order; junction bases with no gene match: 3. This CDR3 region has 14 residues. Germline V lookup: CDR1 SGHTA, CDR2 FQGNSA. Here the CDR3 reads CASSFDRGYTEAFF. For the CDR3, the DNA is TGTGCCAGCAGCTTCGACAGGGGATACACTGAAGCTTTCTTT.

Here the CDR3 DNA reads TGTGCTAGTGGTTTCCCCTACACCTTC. Its protein product is CASGFPYTF. This chain joins TRBV12-5 and TRBJ1-2; D not certain. Germline values: CDR1 LGHNT, CDR2 FRNRAP. The V end lost 3 bases, the J end lost 10 bases, and 3 bases lay between the germline ends. The CDR3 runs 9 residues.

This chain uses TRBV5-1 with TRBJ2-3; 8 nucleotides align to TRBD2. The CDR3 totals 15 residues. V trimming: 4 bases; J trimming: 7 bases; junction bases outside the gene matches: 11. Germline V CDR1 and CDR2: SGHRS, YFSETQ. CDR3 sequence: CASSIRTSLGNTQYF. In DNA, the CDR3 is TGCGCCAGCAGCATAAGGACTAGCCTCGGAAATACGCAGTATTTT.

The chain employs TRBV28 and TRBJ1-3; 7 nucleotides line up with TRBD1. In germline, CDR1 is MDHEN, CDR2 SYDVKM. The junction had 12 bases not matched to a gene; V was cut back by 10 bases and J by 3 bases. The CDR3 extends over 15 amino acids. The DNA for the CDR3 is TGTGCCACGGGGGCAGGGGGAACTTATGGAAACACCATATATTTT. Amino acids: CATGAGGTYGNTIYF.

V and J are TRBV5-1 and TRBJ2-7; D gene ambiguous. Per germline, CDR1 SGHRS and CDR2 YFSETQ. This CDR3 contains 11 residues. V dropped 7 bases and J dropped 3 bases, with 8 bases sitting between them. CDR3 coding DNA: TGCGCCAGCGCCCTAAACTACGAGCAGTACTTC. Its protein is CASALNYEQYF. Complete variable domain (other parts from reference TRBV5-1 and TRBJ2-7): KAGVTQTPRYLIKTRGQQVTLSCSPISGHRSVSWYQQTPGQGLQFLFEYFSETQRNKGNFPGRFSGRQFSNSRSEMNVSTLELGDSALYLCASALNYEQYFGPGTRLTVT.

This chain uses TRBV20-1 with TRBJ1-5, with no clear D. Looked up from germline, CDR1 is DFQATT and CDR2 is SNEGSKA (reference sequence). The CDR3 is made up of 9 amino acids. V was trimmed by 7 bases and J by 6 bases, leaving 4 bases between them. The CDR3 reads CSVCQPQHF. CDR3 nucleotide sequence: TGCAGTGTCTGTCAGCCCCAGCATTTT.

This sequence joins TRBV2 and TRBJ2-7; 9 bases are a match to TRBD1. CDR3 length: 16 amino acids. Germline V gene lookup returns CDR1 SNHLY and CDR2 FYNNEI. Trimming took 6 bases from V and 1 from J; bases not matched to a gene: 10. The CDR3 sequence is CASRSTPGQGSYEQYF. CDR3 nucleotides: TGTGCCAGCAGATCTACCCCGGGACAGGGTTCCTACGAGCAGTACTTC. The full variable domain, its missing parts supplied by reference TRBV2 and TRBJ2-7, is EPEVTQTPSHQVTQMGQEVILRCVPISNHLYFYWYRQILGQKVEFLVSFYNNEISEKSEIFDDQFSVERPDGSNFTLKIRSTKLEDSAMYFCASRSTPGQGSYEQYFGPGTRLTVT.

J is TRBJ2-1 and V is TRBV9; 11 bases line up with TRBD2. Trimming cost V 2 bases and J 8 bases; bases outside gene matches: 6. Germline CDR1 reads SGDLS; CDR2 reads YYNGEE. The CDR3 has 15 residues. The CDR3 coding sequence is TGTGCCAGCAGCGTCACTAGCGGGAGTTGGGATGAGCAGTTCTTC. Residues: CASSVTSGSWDEQFF.